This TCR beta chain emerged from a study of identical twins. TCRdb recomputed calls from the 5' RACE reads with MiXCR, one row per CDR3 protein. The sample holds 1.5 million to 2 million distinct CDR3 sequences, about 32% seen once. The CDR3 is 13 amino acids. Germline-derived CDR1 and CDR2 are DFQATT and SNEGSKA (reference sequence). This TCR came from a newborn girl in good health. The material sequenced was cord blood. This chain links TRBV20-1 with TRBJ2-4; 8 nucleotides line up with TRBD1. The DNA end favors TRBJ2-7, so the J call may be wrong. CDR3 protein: CSALTGGSYEQYF. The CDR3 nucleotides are TGCAGTGCTCTTACAGGGGGTTCCTACGAGCAGTACTTC.